This T cell receptor (beta chain) came from a study of T cells in Graves' hyperthyroidism and ophthalmopathy. Overall study findings and caveats: Most expanded thyroid clonotypes above 0.001 also appeared in blood.

This CDR3 has 15 amino acids. The V and J ends lost 4 bases and 1 base respectively, with 8 bases between them. TCR beta CDR3 regions were amplified from RNA. During a first-round RT-PCR of the TCR CDR3, the HTBI primer set was used. TCRdb re-called the multiplex PCR reads through MiXCR, storing one row per CDR3 protein. The data contain about 350,000 distinct CDR3 sequences, around 13% of them singletons. This clonotype occurred a few times. The antigen is unknown. Out of more than 8 ml of fresh peripheral blood came the PBMCs. This receptor was taken from a woman aged 25 to 39 with Graves' hyperthyroidism. The sample comprised blood. The V and J genes are TRBV12-3 or TRBV12-4 and TRBJ2-6, with D unclear. CDR3 sequence (DNA): TGTGCCAGCAGTTCCGCAAGATCTGGGGCCAACGTCCTGACTTTC. Translated: CASSSARSGANVLTF.